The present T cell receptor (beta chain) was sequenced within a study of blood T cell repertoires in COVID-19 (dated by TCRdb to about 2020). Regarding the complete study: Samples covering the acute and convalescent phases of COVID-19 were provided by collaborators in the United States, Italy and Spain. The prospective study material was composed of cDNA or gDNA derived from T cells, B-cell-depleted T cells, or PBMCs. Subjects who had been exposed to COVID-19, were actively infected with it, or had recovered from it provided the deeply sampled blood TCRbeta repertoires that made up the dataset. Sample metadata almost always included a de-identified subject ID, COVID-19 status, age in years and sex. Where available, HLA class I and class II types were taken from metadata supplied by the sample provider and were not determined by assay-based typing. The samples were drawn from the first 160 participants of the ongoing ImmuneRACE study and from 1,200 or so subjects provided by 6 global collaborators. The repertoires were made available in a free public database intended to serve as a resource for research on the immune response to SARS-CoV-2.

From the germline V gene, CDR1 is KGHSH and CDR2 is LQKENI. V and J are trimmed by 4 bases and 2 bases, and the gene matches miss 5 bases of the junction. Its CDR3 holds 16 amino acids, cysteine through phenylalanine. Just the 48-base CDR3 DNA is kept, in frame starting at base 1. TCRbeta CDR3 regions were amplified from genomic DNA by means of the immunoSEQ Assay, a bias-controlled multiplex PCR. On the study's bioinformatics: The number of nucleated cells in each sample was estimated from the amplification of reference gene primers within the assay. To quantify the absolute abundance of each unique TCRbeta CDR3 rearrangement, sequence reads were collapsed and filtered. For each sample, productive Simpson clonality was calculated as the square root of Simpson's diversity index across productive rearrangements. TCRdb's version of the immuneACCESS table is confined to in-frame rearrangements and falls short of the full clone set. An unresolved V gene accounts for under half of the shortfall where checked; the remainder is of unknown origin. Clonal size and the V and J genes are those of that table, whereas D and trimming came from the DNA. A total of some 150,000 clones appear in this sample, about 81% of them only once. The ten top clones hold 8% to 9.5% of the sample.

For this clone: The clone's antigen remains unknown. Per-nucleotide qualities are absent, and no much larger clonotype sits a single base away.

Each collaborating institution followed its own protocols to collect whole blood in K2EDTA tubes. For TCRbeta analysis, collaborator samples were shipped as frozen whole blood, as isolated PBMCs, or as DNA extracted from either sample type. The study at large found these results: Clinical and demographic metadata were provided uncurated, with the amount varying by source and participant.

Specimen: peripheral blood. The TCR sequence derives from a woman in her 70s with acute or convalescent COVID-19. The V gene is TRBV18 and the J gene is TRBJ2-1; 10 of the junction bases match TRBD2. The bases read TGTGCCAGCTCACTACTAGCGGGGAGGGCCTACAATGAGCAGTTCTTC. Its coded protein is CASSLLAGRAYNEQFF.